One sample yielded the 14 T cell receptor beta chains listed below, sequenced in a study of tumor-infiltrating lymphocytes in primary liver carcinoma. Out of unsorted whole blood came the blood RNA, and germline DNA was extracted as well. Synthesis of TCR beta cDNA was carried out from 500 ng total RNA with a constant-region primer. Three nested multiplex PCR rounds, a slightly modified ARM-PCR, produced the libraries for TCR beta. Rounds one and two of PCR, each of 10 cycles, were primed with TRBV1-TRBV30 forward primers and a C-beta reverse primer. TCRdb reprocessed the multiplex PCR reads via MiXCR and lists one record per CDR3 protein. The data show approximately 330,000 distinct CDR3 sequences, 65% seen once. Sequencing was done on a sample of peripheral blood. Every receptor here comes from a man in his forties with primary liver carcinoma and hepatitis B virus infection.

V is TRBV6-6 and J is TRBJ2-6, with TRBD1 matching over 11 bases. CDR3 length equals 15 residues. The V segment lost 8 bases and the J segment 18 bases; nucleotides outside the gene matches: 18. Germline lookup yields CDR1 MNHNY and CDR2 SVGAGI (reference sequence). The CDR3 spells CASRVDGTGGTLPTF. CDR3 sequence (DNA): TGTGCCAGCCGGGTTGACGGGACAGGGGGTACGCTCCCGACTTTC.

In this sample, this clonotype turned up many times. The V gene is TRBV6-1, the J gene TRBJ2-6; 7 bases are a match to TRBD1. V lost 7 bases and J lost 0; bases outside the gene matches: 9. This CDR3 has 17 amino acids. Germline values: CDR1 MNHNS, CDR2 SASEGT. The CDR3 DNA reads TGTGCCAGCAACCTAGGACAGGCCTTCTCTGGGGCCAACGTCCTGACTTTC. This encodes CASNLGQAFSGANVLTF.

As for this clonotype: Without the conserved terminal phenylalanine or tryptophan, this CDR3 likely stems from a read error. V and J are TRBV5-1 and TRBJ1-1, with D uncertain. Germline V gene lookup returns CDR1 SGHRS and CDR2 YFSETQ. V was clipped by 6 bases and J by 3 bases, with 9 bases between them. The CDR3 extends over 12 amino acids. This CDR3 reads CASNFTDTEAFS. CDR3 DNA sequence: TGCGCCAGCAACTTCACAGACACTGAAGCTTTCTCT.

To note about this clonotype: At one end, the junction sequence differs from germline, possibly due to a read error. V usage is TRBV7-9 and J usage is TRBJ2-5; D gene uncertain. Germline loops: CDR1 SEHNR, CDR2 FQNEAQ (reference sequence). This CDR3 region has 14 residues. In nucleotides, the CDR3 is TGTACCAGCAGCTTAGCAGGAGCCCAAGAGACCCAGTACTTC. Translating it yields CTSSLAGAQETQYF.

On this clonotype itself: Its ends do not fully match the called genes, so a read error is possible. J is TRBJ2-7 and V is TRBV4-1; TRBD1 matches 7 bases. The CDR3 has 17 residues. CDR1 is MGHRA and CDR2 is YSYEKL in the germline V gene. The CDR3 here is CASSRGLMNRGPYDQYF. CDR3 sequence (DNA): TGCGCCAGCAGCCGAGGGTTAATGAACAGGGGACCTTACGATCAGTACTTC.

V and J are TRBV2 and TRBJ2-5; D gene unclear. There are 13 residues in the CDR3. V was pared by 4 bases and J by 5 bases, with 11 bases between. From germline, CDR1 is SNHLY and CDR2 FYNNEI. CDR3 sequence: CASSGSLGETQYF. In nucleotides, the CDR3 is TGTGCCAGCAGTGGCAGCCTAGGGGAGACCCAGTACTTC.

Points on this clonotype: One end of the junction varies from germline; a read error may be responsible. V gene TRBV11-2 combines with J gene TRBJ2-3; 8 bases are a match to TRBD2. Germline-derived CDR1 and CDR2 are SGHAT and FQNNGV. CDR3 length: 17 residues. The CDR3: CASSLHLRTSLPDRQYF. As DNA, the CDR3 is TGTGCCAGCAGCTTACATCTTAGGACTAGCCTCCCAGATAGGCAGTATTTT.

This clonotype was counted ten times or more. This chain joins TRBV29-1 and TRBJ2-2; a weak D match, TRBD2 (7 bases). The germline V and J ends were trimmed by 4 bases and 6 bases, with 18 bases remaining between them. This CDR3 has 15 residues. Germline-derived CDR1 and CDR2 are SQVTM and ANQGSEA. CDR3 DNA sequence: TGCAGCGTTGCCCTCGCCGGGGGGCGGGCCGGGGAGCTGTTTTTT. Translated, it gives CSVALAGGRAGELFF.

To note about this clonotype: Germline is not matched at one junction end, which may reflect a read error. V and J are TRBV5-1 and TRBJ1-2; TRBD1 matches at 9 bases. There are 15 residues in the CDR3. CDR1 and CDR2 from the germline V gene are SGHRS and YFSETQ. CDR3 amino acids: CASSFADRGYYGCTF. CDR3 nucleotide sequence: TGCGCCAGCAGCTTCGCGGACAGGGGATACTATGGCTGCACCTTC.

This clonotype was picked up a small number of times. This chain connects TRBV28 to TRBJ1-6, with a possible D match to TRBD1 (5 bases). This CDR3 is built from 14 residues. Germline assignment: CDR1 MDHEN and CDR2 SYDVKM. The CDR3 DNA reads TGTGCGACTACTTCGGCCGGGGCAGGTTCACCCCTCCACTTT. Translating it yields CATTSAGAGSPLHF.

This clonotype was seen more than once but under ten times. The rearrangement joins TRBV6-6 to TRBJ1-6; possibly TRBD1 for D (6 bases). V lost 8 bases and J lost 10, with 18 bases in between. Per the germline V gene, CDR1 is MNHNY and CDR2 is SVGAGI (reference sequence). This CDR3 region has 14 residues. The CDR3 region is CASGDLQGQSPLHF. The CDR3 nucleotides are TGTGCCAGCGGTGACCTACAGGGTCAATCACCCCTCCACTTT.

The chain has TRBV4-1 and TRBJ1-3; D is perhaps TRBD1 (6 bases). With 4 bases removed from V and 0 bases from J, the gap between germline ends came to 13 bases. Germline assignment: CDR1 MGHRA and CDR2 YSYEKL. This CDR3 spans 16 amino acids. In DNA, the CDR3 is TGCGCCAGCAGCCCATCGACAGGAACCTCTGGAAACACCATATATTTT. It codes for CASSPSTGTSGNTIYF.

In this sample, this clonotype turned up once. Because the CDR3 is missing its conserved closing phenylalanine or tryptophan, this is likely a read error. The gene calls are TRBV12-3 or TRBV12-4 and TRBJ2-3; 9 positions match TRBD1. CDR3 length equals 15 residues. The CDR3 coding sequence is TGTACCAGCAGATACGACACAGGGGGCGAAGATACGCAGTATTCT. It specifies CTSRYDTGGEDTQYS.

Concerning this clonotype itself: A much larger clone lies one base from this, so it may be a read error. In this CDR3 the conserved last residue, phenylalanine or tryptophan, is missing, so a read error is likely. The V and J genes are TRBV6-2 or TRBV6-3 and TRBJ2-4; 7 positions match TRBD1. The J segment lost 4 bases and the V segment lost 6 bases, leaving 3 bases of the junction unmatched. The CDR3 totals 13 residues. The V gene's germline CDR1 is MNHEY and CDR2 SVGEGT. CDR3 in amino acids: CASRETGKNIQYS. In DNA form, the CDR3 reads TGTGCCAGCAGGGAGACAGGGAAAAACATTCAGTACTCC.